The 17 T cell receptor beta chains given below trace back to one sample, sequenced in a study of blood T cell repertoires in COVID-19. The table came from immunoSEQ multiplex PCR; TCRdb's copy has only in-frame clones and leaves some out. The sample has 350,000 or so clones; more than 70% are singletons. The sequenced sample consisted of peripheral blood. Source of these receptors: a man under 40 with active or convalescent COVID-19.

This clone turned up a few times. The V and J genes are TRBV4-1 and TRBJ1-2; D call uncertain. V was pared by 1 base and J by 3 bases, with 15 bases between. The CDR3 is 16 amino acids. Germline CDR1 and CDR2: MGHRA and YSYEKL. Here the CDR3 reads CASSQVVPGGYYGYTF. The CDR3 region has the DNA TGCGCCAGCAGCCAAGTGGTCCCAGGAGGTTACTATGGCTACACCTTC.

CDR3 region: CASSGWRDVSNQPQHF. CDR3 nucleotides: TGTGCCAGCAGTGGGTGGAGGGACGTCTCCAATCAGCCCCAGCATTTT. The chain is built from TRBV6-1 and TRBJ1-5, with TRBD1 as a possible D gene (5 bases). V lost 4 bases and J 3 bases, leaving 16 bases between the germline ends. CDR1 is MNHNS and CDR2 is SASEGT in the germline V gene. The CDR3 consists of 16 residues.

The chain is built from TRBV5-7 and TRBJ1-2, with TRBD1 identical over 10 bases. TRBV5-7 is known as an ORF, though its function is uncertain. The CDR3 contains 14 residues. Trimming cost V 4 bases and J 5 bases; bases outside gene matches: 5. CDR3 amino acids: CASSGDRGDYGYTF. CDR3 sequence (DNA): TGTGCCAGCAGCGGGGACAGGGGCGATTATGGCTACACCTTC.

V gene TRBV11-2 combines with J gene TRBJ2-1; TRBD2 agrees at 8 bases. The CDR3 is 16 residues long. Germline CDR1 is SGHAT and CDR2 is FQNNGV. Trimming took 2 bases from V and 4 from J; bases not matched to a gene: 7. This CDR3 reads CASSLTPGRGYNEQFF. The CDR3 coding sequence is TGTGCCAGCAGCTTAACCCCCGGGAGGGGTTACAATGAGCAGTTCTTC. Complete variable domain (other parts from reference TRBV11-2 and TRBJ2-1): EAGVAQSPRYKIIEKRQSVAFWCNPISGHATLYWYQQILGQGPKLLIQFQNNGVVDDSQLPKDRFSAERLKGVDSTLKIQPAKLEDSAVYLCASSLTPGRGYNEQFFGPGTRLTVL.

This sequence joins TRBV5-1 and TRBJ1-1; perhaps TRBD1 as D (6 bases). Germline values: CDR1 SGHRS, CDR2 YFSETQ. The CDR3 sequence is 12 residues long. V lost 4 bases to trimming and J lost 7 bases, with 11 bases between them. CDR3 DNA sequence: TGCGCCAGCAGCGTGACAGGTTTTGAAGCTTTCTTT. Translated: CASSVTGFEAFF.

The chain recombines TRBV27 with TRBJ2-5; 8 bases line up with TRBD2. Unmatched junction bases numbered 4, after V lost 5 bases and J lost 2 bases. Germline CDR1 is MNHEY and CDR2 is SMNVEV (reference sequence). CDR3 size: 14 residues. CDR3 bases: TGTGCCAGCAGTCTTACTAGCGGACAAGAGACCCAGTACTTC. Translated: CASSLTSGQETQYF.

The rearrangement joins TRBV23-1 to TRBJ1-4; D is uncertain. TRBV23-1 counts as an open reading frame of uncertain function. The CDR3 runs 16 residues. Trimming cost V 0 bases and J 3 bases, with 11 bases left between them. In nucleotides, the CDR3 is TGCGCCAGCAGTCAATCGATGTCAGACTCTAATGAAAAACTGTTTTTT. This translates into CASSQSMSDSNEKLFF.

This chain connects TRBV6-5 to TRBJ1-3, with D perhaps matching TRBD1 (5 bases). The CDR3 is made up of 15 amino acids. The germline V and J ends were trimmed by 2 bases and 4 bases, with 12 bases remaining between them. In germline, CDR1 is MNHEY, CDR2 SVGAGI. The CDR3 loop reads CASSYGAVKGNTIYF. CDR3 in DNA: TGTGCCAGCAGTTACGGGGCCGTGAAAGGAAACACCATATATTTT.

This chain connects TRBV6-2 or TRBV6-3 to TRBJ1-5; the D is unclear. The CDR3 extends over 17 amino acids. V lost 2 bases and J lost 0, with 14 bases in between. Germline CDR1 reads MNHEY; CDR2 reads SVGEGT. This CDR3 is CASSYGRVSDSNQPQHF. DNA for the CDR3: TGTGCCAGCAGTTACGGTCGGGTGTCAGATAGCAATCAGCCCCAGCATTTT.

The V and J genes are TRBV3-1 (or the pseudogene TRBV3-2) and TRBJ1-1, with 7 bases that match TRBD1. CDR3 length equals 15 residues. Germline CDR1 reads LGHDT; CDR2 reads YNNKEL (reference sequence). Trimming cost V 4 bases and J 5 bases; bases outside gene matches: 10. DNA for the CDR3: TGTGCCAGCAGCCCCCATGGACAGGCTGGGACTGAAGCTTTCTTT. Translation gives CASSPHGQAGTEAFF.

Only a few counts were recorded for this clone. The chain links TRBV11-2 to TRBJ1-6; 7 nucleotides align to TRBD1. Unmatched junction bases numbered 9, after V lost 5 bases and J lost 8 bases. The length of the CDR3 is 15 residues. Germline assignment: CDR1 SGHAT and CDR2 FQNNGV. CDR3 region: CASSQEGATHSPLHF. The CDR3, as DNA: TGTGCCAGCAGCCAGGAGGGGGCTACGCATTCACCCCTCCACTTT. The variable domain in full, with the rest retrieved from reference TRBV11-2 and TRBJ1-6, is EAGVAQSPRYKIIEKRQSVAFWCNPISGHATLYWYQQILGQGPKLLIQFQNNGVVDDSQLPKDRFSAERLKGVDSTLKIQPAKLEDSAVYLCASSQEGATHSPLHFGNGTRLTVT.

The J gene is TRBJ1-2, the V gene TRBV5-1, with 10 bases lining up with TRBD1. Per germline, CDR1 SGHRS and CDR2 YFSETQ. The CDR3 has 14 residues. Trimming cost V 4 bases and J 3 bases; bases outside gene matches: 3. CDR3 DNA: TGCGCCAGCAGCGCGGACAGGGGGGACTATGGCTACACCTTC. This sequence encodes CASSADRGDYGYTF.

This clone came up a few times. The chain carries TRBV28 and TRBJ1-2; no reliable D call. This CDR3 contains 16 residues. Trimming removed 0 bases from V and 2 bases from J, with 13 bases in between. CDR1 is MDHEN and CDR2 is SYDVKM in the germline V gene. CDR3 sequence reads: CASSLWAEIQNYGYTF. The CDR3 DNA reads TGTGCCAGCAGTTTATGGGCAGAAATACAAAACTATGGCTACACCTTC.

This clone is a singleton in its sample. The chain uses TRBV7-8 and TRBJ1-5; 7 bases agree with TRBD1. V dropped 5 bases and J dropped 3; count of bases not matched to a gene: 7. The CDR3 length is 15 residues. From germline, CDR1 is SGHVS and CDR2 FQNEAQ. DNA of the CDR3: TGTGCCAGCAGCAGAACGGGACAGAACAATCAGCCCCAGCATTTT. This codes for CASSRTGQNNQPQHF.

The sample holds a few counts of this clone. The rearrangement links TRBV12-5 to TRBJ1-2; D unresolved. There are 13 residues in the CDR3. The germline V gene has CDR1 LGHNT and CDR2 FRNRAP. Trimming pared 5 bases from V and 0 bases from J, leaving 7 bases between. DNA for the CDR3: TGTGCTAGTGGTCTCGGGACTAACTATGGCTACACCTTC. Translating it yields CASGLGTNYGYTF.

The V call is TRBV30, the J call TRBJ1-2, with unresolved D. The CDR3 runs to 12 residues. The V end lost 4 bases, the J end lost 0 bases, and 6 bases lay between the germline ends. From germline, CDR1 is GTSNPN and CDR2 SVGIG (reference sequence). For the CDR3, the DNA is TGTGCCTGGACAGAAGCTAACTATGGCTACACCTTC. Protein: CAWTEANYGYTF.

The chain joins TRBV11-2 to TRBJ2-1, with TRBD1 identical over 9 bases. V lost 4 bases, J lost 5 bases, and 6 bases stayed unmatched. The CDR3 consists of 15 residues. CDR1 SGHAT and CDR2 FQNNGV come from the germline V gene. The DNA of the CDR3 is TGTGCCAGCAGCTCCGGGACAGGGACCCACAATGAGCAGTTCTTC. Its translation is CASSSGTGTHNEQFF. Drawing the rest from reference TRBV11-2 and TRBJ2-1, the complete variable domain is EAGVAQSPRYKIIEKRQSVAFWCNPISGHATLYWYQQILGQGPKLLIQFQNNGVVDDSQLPKDRFSAERLKGVDSTLKIQPAKLEDSAVYLCASSSGTGTHNEQFFGPGTRLTVL.